This is a list of T cell receptor beta chains from one sample in a study of cytomegalovirus exposure and HLA in healthy donors. Clones were sequenced by immunoSEQ multiplex PCR, and TCRdb holds only the in-frame ones, with some missing. The table lists fewer than 250,000 clones, more than 75% of them singletons. The material sequenced was PBMCs. Receptors were obtained from a man aged 40-49 years in good health and CMV-seropositive. Each CDR3 is given with its conserved first and last residue. The D gene is left open where the match is weak. Not all rows give a size; the values are once, few, many and, for expanded clones, a class.

cdr3_aa: CASSPLGTSSYEQYF; cdr3_nt: TGTGCCAGCAGCCCCCTCGGGACTAGCAGTTACGAGCAGTACTTC; v_call: TRBV9; clone_size: -; d_call: TRBD2; j_call: TRBJ2-7
cdr3_aa: CASEELAKNIQYF; cdr3_nt: TGTGCCAGCGAGGAGCTAGCCAAAAACATTCAGTACTTC; v_call: TRBV5-6; clone_size: -; d_call: -; j_call: TRBJ2-4
cdr3_aa: CASTMTGGTDTQYF; cdr3_nt: TGTGCCAGCACCATGACAGGGGGCACAGATACGCAGTATTTT; v_call: TRBV6-5; clone_size: -; d_call: TRBD1; j_call: TRBJ2-3
cdr3_aa: CASSVDQQSIKDYGYTF; cdr3_nt: TGTGCCAGCAGCGTAGACCAACAGTCCATCAAGGACTATGGCTACACCTTC; v_call: TRBV9; clone_size: -; d_call: -; j_call: TRBJ1-2
cdr3_aa: CASSENPAGGIGNTIYF; cdr3_nt: TGTGCCAGCAGTGAAAATCCGGCAGGGGGAATAGGAAACACCATATATTTT; v_call: TRBV2; clone_size: few; d_call: TRBD1; j_call: TRBJ1-3
cdr3_aa: CASSPGQLYGYTF; cdr3_nt: TGTGCCAGCAGTCCGGGACAGCTTTATGGCTACACCTTC; v_call: TRBV6-6; clone_size: many; d_call: TRBD1; j_call: TRBJ1-2
cdr3_aa: CASSGPGLAGSEQFF; cdr3_nt: TGTGCCAGCAGTGGACCAGGACTAGCGGGATCTGAGCAGTTCTTC; v_call: TRBV25-1; clone_size: -; d_call: TRBD2; j_call: TRBJ2-1
cdr3_aa: CASSIDRGSGSSGRETQYF; cdr3_nt: TGTGCCAGTAGTATAGATCGGGGTAGCGGGAGTTCGGGGCGAGAGACCCAGTACTTC; v_call: TRBV19; clone_size: -; d_call: TRBD2; j_call: TRBJ2-5
cdr3_aa: CASSSGGLYSNQPQHF; cdr3_nt: TGTGCCAGCAGTTCAGGGGGCCTATATAGCAATCAGCCCCAGCATTTT; v_call: TRBV27; clone_size: -; d_call: TRBD1; j_call: TRBJ1-5
cdr3_aa: CASSFTTGGAGGQETQYF; cdr3_nt: TGTGCCAGCAGCTTTACAACAGGGGGCGCGGGAGGGCAAGAGACCCAGTACTTC; v_call: TRBV7-7; clone_size: -; d_call: -; j_call: TRBJ2-5
cdr3_aa: CAWSRNSGMGNEQFF; cdr3_nt: TGTGCCTGGAGTCGTAATAGCGGGATGGGCAATGAGCAGTTCTTC; v_call: TRBV30; clone_size: -; d_call: TRBD2; j_call: TRBJ2-1
cdr3_aa: CASSGGVSYEQYF; cdr3_nt: TGTGCCAGTAGTGGGGGGGTCTCCTACGAGCAGTACTTC; v_call: TRBV19; clone_size: -; d_call: TRBD2; j_call: TRBJ2-7
cdr3_aa: CASSQDSMGNQPQHF; cdr3_nt: TGTGCCAGCAGCCAAGATAGTATGGGCAATCAGCCCCAGCATTTT; v_call: TRBV4-2; clone_size: -; d_call: -; j_call: TRBJ1-5
cdr3_aa: CASSLGRGGTEAFF; cdr3_nt: TGTGCCAGCAGCTTAGGGAGGGGGGGCACTGAAGCTTTCTTT; v_call: TRBV7-9; clone_size: -; d_call: -; j_call: TRBJ1-1
cdr3_aa: CASSPGWSPRSYEQYF; cdr3_nt: TGTGCCAGCAGCCCCGGTTGGAGCCCGCGCTCCTACGAGCAGTACTTC; v_call: TRBV5-6; clone_size: -; d_call: -; j_call: TRBJ2-7
cdr3_aa: CASSYGLAGVGDTQYF; cdr3_nt: TGTGCCAGCAGTTACGGGCTAGCGGGAGTAGGGGATACGCAGTATTTT; v_call: TRBV6-5; clone_size: -; d_call: TRBD2; j_call: TRBJ2-3
cdr3_aa: CASSLQGPTEAFF; cdr3_nt: TGTGCCAGCAGTTTACAGGGTCCCACTGAAGCTTTCTTT; v_call: TRBV27; clone_size: -; d_call: -; j_call: TRBJ1-1
cdr3_aa: CASSEVWGPEGANVLTF; cdr3_nt: TGTGCCAGCAGTGAGGTGTGGGGGCCGGAAGGGGCCAACGTCCTGACTTTC; v_call: TRBV6-1; clone_size: -; d_call: -; j_call: TRBJ2-6
cdr3_aa: CASTGGGRLQYF; cdr3_nt: TGTGCCAGTACCGGAGGGGGCCGCCTTCAGTACTTC; v_call: TRBV19; clone_size: -; d_call: -; j_call: TRBJ2-4
cdr3_aa: CASSEIPTSGRPDTQYF; cdr3_nt: TGTGCCAGCAGTGAAATCCCGACTAGCGGGAGGCCAGATACGCAGTATTTT; v_call: TRBV6-1; clone_size: -; d_call: TRBD2; j_call: TRBJ2-3
cdr3_aa: CASSPGFANGYTF; cdr3_nt: TGTGCCAGCAGCCCGGGGTTCGCCAATGGCTACACCTTC; v_call: TRBV5-6; clone_size: -; d_call: -; j_call: TRBJ1-2
cdr3_aa: CASSLSRQGLAGGRYNEQFF; cdr3_nt: TGTGCCAGCAGTTTATCGCGCCAGGGGCTAGCGGGAGGGCGGTACAATGAGCAGTTCTTC; v_call: TRBV27; clone_size: once; d_call: TRBD2; j_call: TRBJ2-1
cdr3_aa: CASMAGNTGELFF; cdr3_nt: TGTGCCAGCATGGCAGGCAACACCGGGGAGCTGTTTTTT; v_call: TRBV6-1; clone_size: few; d_call: -; j_call: TRBJ2-2
cdr3_aa: CASSIDTQINTGELFF; cdr3_nt: TGTGCCAGTAGTATAGATACCCAGATAAACACCGGGGAGCTGTTTTTT; v_call: TRBV19; clone_size: -; d_call: -; j_call: TRBJ2-2
cdr3_aa: CASSSSPGTGEGEQYF; cdr3_nt: TGTGCCAGCAGCAGCTCCCCCGGGACAGGTGAAGGCGAGCAGTACTTC; v_call: TRBV28; clone_size: -; d_call: TRBD1; j_call: TRBJ2-7
cdr3_aa: CSSSLGGAGGLTDTQYF; cdr3_nt: TGTTCCAGCAGCTTGGGGGGCGCGGGGGGCCTCACAGATACGCAGTATTTT; v_call: TRBV7-9; clone_size: -; d_call: TRBD2; j_call: TRBJ2-3
cdr3_aa: CASSLRTSGSGDTQYF; cdr3_nt: TGTGCCAGCAGCTTAAGGACTAGCGGGAGTGGAGATACGCAGTATTTT; v_call: TRBV7-8; clone_size: few; d_call: TRBD2; j_call: TRBJ2-3
cdr3_aa: CASSLNTEAFF; cdr3_nt: TGTGCCAGCAGTCTAAACACTGAAGCTTTCTTT; v_call: TRBV2; clone_size: -; d_call: -; j_call: TRBJ1-1
cdr3_aa: CASTPASQLYNEQFF; cdr3_nt: TGCGCCAGCACGCCCGCGTCACAGTTATACAATGAGCAGTTCTTC; v_call: TRBV5-1; clone_size: -; d_call: -; j_call: TRBJ2-1
cdr3_aa: CASLTSRGEQYF; cdr3_nt: TGTGCCAGTTTGACTAGTCGAGGCGAGCAGTACTTC; v_call: TRBV19; clone_size: -; d_call: -; j_call: TRBJ2-7
cdr3_aa: CASNPPWAGRTGELFF; cdr3_nt: TGTGCCAGTAACCCCCCCTGGGCGGGCCGCACCGGGGAGCTGTTTTTT; v_call: TRBV19; clone_size: -; d_call: -; j_call: TRBJ2-2
cdr3_aa: CSVERPPAGGPYNEQFF; cdr3_nt: TGCAGCGTTGAACGGCCTCCCGCGGGCGGCCCTTACAATGAGCAGTTCTTC; v_call: TRBV29-1; clone_size: -; d_call: -; j_call: TRBJ2-1